The 21 T cell receptor beta chains presented below share a single source sample, sequenced in a study of cytomegalovirus exposure and HLA in healthy donors. TCRdb's table, derived via immunoSEQ multiplex PCR, lists solely in-frame clones and lacks some. This table holds hundreds of thousands of clones, roughly 89% found once. Sequenced sample: PBMCs. The receptors here all came from a woman aged 18-29 years in good health and CMV-seronegative.

The V call is TRBV18, the J call TRBJ1-2; 10 bases line up with TRBD1. The CDR3 is made up of 19 amino acids. Germline CDR1 is KGHSH and CDR2 is LQKENI. V shed 3 bases, J shed 4 bases, and the junction held 17 bases outside the gene matches. The CDR3 here is CASSPQSPGTGVESYGYTF. CDR3 nucleotides: TGTGCCAGCTCACCCCAGAGTCCCGGGACAGGGGTCGAAAGCTATGGCTACACCTTC.

The V gene is TRBV9, the J gene TRBJ2-1, with 8 bases fitting TRBD2. V shed 3 bases and J 5 bases; nucleotides not matched to a gene: 7. The germline gives CDR1 SGDLS, CDR2 YYNGEE. This CDR3 comprises 15 residues. DNA for the CDR3: TGTGCCAGCAGCGAGAAAACTAGCGGACACAATGAGCAGTTCTTC. Translating gives CASSEKTSGHNEQFF.

The gene calls are TRBV9 and TRBJ2-1; D may be TRBD2 (6 bases). Trimming shortened V by 4 bases and J by 9 bases, and 17 bases separated the two germline ends. The CDR3 has 14 amino acids. CDR1 and CDR2 (germline): SGDLS, YYNGEE. The CDR3 DNA reads TGTGCCAGCAGCCGGGACGCGGGGATCAGTGAGCAGTTCTTC. It yields the protein CASSRDAGISEQFF. Using reference TRBV9 and TRBJ2-1 for the parts outside the CDR3, the full variable domain is DSGVTQTPKHLITATGQRVTLRCSPRSGDLSVYWYQQSLDQGLQFLIQYYNGEERAKGNILERFSAQQFPDLHSELNLSSLELGDSALYFCASSRDAGISEQFFGPGTRLTVL.

The CDR3, as DNA: TGTGCCAGCAGCCAAGATAAAGGACTAGCGGACCTCATCGGTGAGCAGTTCTTC. Protein product: CASSQDKGLADLIGEQFF. This chain links TRBV14 with TRBJ2-1, with TRBD2 matching over 10 bases. From germline, CDR1 is SGHDN and CDR2 FVKESK. This CDR3 has 18 residues. J gave up 9 bases and V 0 bases, and 14 bases lay outside the gene matches. Together with reference TRBV14 and TRBJ2-1, the CDR3 gives the full variable domain: EAGVTQFPSHSVIEKGQTVTLRCDPISGHDNLYWYRRVMGKEIKFLLHFVKESKQDESGMPNNRFLAERTGGTYSTLKVQPAELEDSGVYFCASSQDKGLADLIGEQFFGPGTRLTVL.

There are a few counts of this clone. CDR3 in amino acids: CASSVTGGGDTQYF. The CDR3 nucleotides are TGTGCCAGCAGTGTGACAGGGGGGGGAGATACGCAGTATTTT. V and J are TRBV6-1 and TRBJ2-3; 9 nucleotides agree with TRBD1. Germline V CDR1 and CDR2: MNHNS, SASEGT. J was trimmed by 5 bases and V by 4 bases; bases with no gene match: 4. This CDR3 contains 14 residues.

The V gene is TRBV19, the J gene TRBJ2-7, with 10 bases aligning to TRBD1. Germline assignment: CDR1 LNHDA and CDR2 SQIVND (reference sequence). The CDR3 is 17 amino acids. The V and J ends lost 3 bases and 3 bases, in that order; junction bases with no gene match: 11. The CDR3 region is CASSIRPPGQGFYEQYF. For the CDR3, the DNA is TGTGCCAGTAGTATCCGACCGCCGGGACAGGGGTTCTACGAGCAGTACTTC.

V is TRBV5-1 and J is TRBJ2-6, with a tentative D call TRBD1 (5 bases). Germline CDR1 and CDR2: SGHRS and YFSETQ. This CDR3 has 17 residues. V lost 2 bases to trimming and J lost 2 bases, with 14 bases between them. The DNA for the CDR3 is TGCGCCAGCAGCTTCCAGCAGGGTAGCACTGGGGCCAACGTCCTGACTTTC. Translated: CASSFQQGSTGANVLTF.

The chain joins TRBV19 to TRBJ2-7; TRBD2 might be the D (6 bases). The V gene lost 1 base and the J gene lost 3 bases, with 10 bases spanning the gap. The CDR3 has 14 amino acids. Germline V gene lookup returns CDR1 LNHDA and CDR2 SQIVND (reference sequence). The CDR3 region is CASSIGAAGYEQYF. The CDR3 DNA follows: TGTGCCAGTAGTATAGGAGCAGCGGGCTACGAGCAGTACTTC. Variable domain in full (rest from reference TRBV19 and TRBJ2-7): DGGITQSPKYLFRKEGQNVTLSCEQNLNHDAMYWYRQDPGQGLRLIYYSQIVNDFQKGDIAEGYSVSREKKESFPLTVTSAQKNPTAFYLCASSIGAAGYEQYFGPGTRLTVT.

This rearrangement joins TRBV6-1 to TRBJ2-1; tentatively, D is TRBD2 (6 bases). Trimming cost V 0 bases and J 7 bases, with 13 bases left between them. This CDR3 comprises 15 residues. Per the germline V gene, CDR1 is MNHNS and CDR2 is SASEGT. CDR3 in amino acids: CASSEAPGGRNEQFF. In nucleotides, the CDR3 is TGTGCCAGCAGTGAAGCCCCCGGGGGAAGGAATGAGCAGTTCTTC.

The V and J genes are TRBV2 and TRBJ1-2, with 10 bases that match TRBD1. Germline V gene data show CDR1 as SNHLY and CDR2 as FYNNEI. The V and J ends lost 8 bases and 5 bases, in that order; junction bases with no gene match: 5. The CDR3 length is 13 residues. The CDR3 nucleotides read TGTGCCAGCTTCTGGACAGGGGGATATGGCTACACCTTC. Its protein product is CASFWTGGYGYTF.

The chain uses TRBV7-6 and TRBJ2-7, with D possibly TRBD2 on 6 matching bases. The V end lost 0 bases, the J end lost 6 bases, and 18 bases lay between the germline ends. Looked up from germline, CDR1 is SGHVS and CDR2 is FNYEAQ. There are 16 residues in the CDR3. The CDR3 DNA reads as TGTGCCAGCAGCTTAGCGGGAGGACTCCTACTCCCCGAGCAGTACTTC. This sequence encodes CASSLAGGLLLPEQYF.

V and J are TRBV2 and TRBJ2-5, with 9 bases matching TRBD2. Germline values: CDR1 SNHLY, CDR2 FYNNEI. V shed 5 bases and J 3 bases; nucleotides not matched to a gene: 7. CDR3 size: 15 residues. This CDR3 is CASSLTSGGEETQYF. CDR3 DNA: TGTGCCAGCAGTTTGACTAGCGGAGGGGAAGAGACCCAGTACTTC.

The chain carries TRBV13 and TRBJ2-1; D unclear. From germline, CDR1 is PRHDT and CDR2 FYEKMQ (reference sequence). The V end lost 0 bases, the J end lost 7 bases, and 4 bases lay between the germline ends. This CDR3 comprises 12 residues. This CDR3 is CASSLGRNEQFF. In DNA, the CDR3 is TGTGCCAGCAGCTTAGGGAGGAATGAGCAGTTCTTC.

The V gene is TRBV9, the J gene TRBJ1-1; 9 bases line up with TRBD1. This CDR3 region has 15 residues. V shed 3 bases, J shed 5 bases, and the junction held 8 bases outside the gene matches. Germline V gene sequence: CDR1 SGDLS, CDR2 YYNGEE. The CDR3 loop is CASSATGGAATEAFF. The CDR3 DNA sequence: TGTGCCAGCAGCGCGACAGGGGGTGCAGCGACTGAAGCTTTCTTT.

The CDR3 here is CASSQVTGGLYEQYF. The CDR3, as DNA: TGCGCCAGCAGCCAAGTGACAGGGGGCCTCTACGAGCAGTACTTC. The rearrangement uses TRBV4-1 and TRBJ2-7; 10 bases line up with TRBD1. Looked up from germline, CDR1 is MGHRA and CDR2 is YSYEKL. The V and J ends lost 1 base and 3 bases, in that order; junction bases with no gene match: 3. The CDR3 consists of 15 residues.

This chain links TRBV6-5 with TRBJ2-5; a possible D gene is TRBD1 (6 bases). Germline V lookup: CDR1 MNHEY, CDR2 SVGAGI. Trimming took off 2 bases at V and 2 bases at J, with 6 bases between the two ends. This CDR3 region has 13 residues. The chain's CDR3 is CASSYRGQETQYF. Here the CDR3 DNA reads TGTGCCAGCAGTTACAGGGGGCAAGAGACCCAGTACTTC.

This rearrangement joins TRBV27 to TRBJ1-3, with D possibly matching TRBD1 (6 bases). Looked up from germline, CDR1 is MNHEY and CDR2 is SMNVEV (reference sequence). V was pared by 4 bases and J by 0 bases, with 13 bases between. The CDR3 runs to 16 residues. CDR3 sequence reads: CASSSISDSSGNTIYF. The CDR3, as DNA: TGTGCCAGCAGTTCGATCTCGGACAGCTCTGGAAACACCATATATTTT.

The chain carries TRBV7-9 and TRBJ1-6; D remains unclear. V lost 5 bases, J lost 7 bases, and 15 bases lay in between. The CDR3 loop spans 15 amino acids. The germline V gene has CDR1 SEHNR and CDR2 FQNEAQ (reference sequence). CDR3 residues: CASSPTPQRNSPLHF. The CDR3 region has the DNA TGTGCCAGCAGCCCGACTCCACAAAGGAATTCACCCCTCCACTTT.

Regarding this clone: At one end, the junction sequence differs from germline, possibly due to a read error. The V and J genes are TRBV27 and TRBJ2-1; the match to TRBD1 covers 8 bases. CDR1 MNHEY and CDR2 SMNVEV come from the germline V gene (reference sequence). The CDR3 is 18 residues long. The CDR3 nucleotides read TGTGCCAGCAGTGTAACAGGACAGGGTCACGCCTCCGACAATGAGCAGTTCTTC. The encoded protein is CASSVTGQGHASDNEQFF.

This clone was counted a few times. The genes are TRBV5-6 and TRBJ1-5; D uncertain. Deletions cut 3 bases from V and 2 bases from J, with 12 bases between. Germline V gene data show CDR1 as SGHDT and CDR2 as YYEEEE. This CDR3 has 15 residues. The CDR3 nucleotides are TGTGCCAGCAGCTCAGCGGATCTGGGCAATCAGCCCCAGCATTTT. It specifies CASSSADLGNQPQHF.

This chain connects TRBV25-1 to TRBJ2-1, with 8 nucleotides matching TRBD1. This CDR3 has 14 residues. V was clipped by 6 bases and J by 5 bases; unmatched bases: 6. Germline V lookup: CDR1 MGHDK, CDR2 SYGVNS. CDR3 residues: CASRRGQEHNEQFF. The CDR3 DNA sequence: TGTGCCAGCAGAAGGGGACAGGAGCACAATGAGCAGTTCTTC.